Below, 4 T cell receptor beta chains from the same sample are listed, as sequenced in a study of CD8 T cells in ankylosing spondylitis (dated by TCRdb to 2015 to 2018). The full study reports these points: Blood from ankylosing spondylitis patients appeared to be characterized by a TCR beta motif made up of several highly homologous amino acid variants.

The library came from 5' RACE. Sequencing was performed on an Illumina HiSeq 2500. TCRdb applied fastp at Q25 and MiXCR to the public reads, then kept only in-frame beta chains. Rows are unified per CDR3 protein, each entry keeping the most common DNA and genes. For this sample there are 750,000 to 850,000 distinct CDR3 sequences; 12% appear just once. Of the sample, 0.51% is held by the ten largest clones. The antigens these receptors bind are not known. The sample taken for sequencing was blood, either unsorted or a sorted T cell fraction (not recorded which). The source of these receptors is a male donor with ankylosing spondylitis.

In the case of this clonotype: One junction end disagrees with the germline gene, perhaps due to a read error. The chain links TRBV7-6 to TRBJ2-5, with no clear D. The length of the CDR3 is 11 residues. Germline assignment: CDR1 SGHVS and CDR2 FNYEAQ. CDR3 nucleotide sequence: TGTGCCAGCAGCGTCCAAGAGCCCCAGTACTTC. Translating gives CASSVQEPQYF.

This clonotype was seen a handful of times. The chain recombines TRBV20-1 with TRBJ1-4; D gene ambiguous. Trimming stripped 0 bases from V and 5 bases from J, with 13 bases between. CDR3 length: 15 residues. Per the germline V gene, CDR1 is DFQATT and CDR2 is SNEGSKA (reference sequence). As DNA, the CDR3 is TGCAGTGCTAGAGAGGTCGGGTTTGGAAATGAAAAACTGTTTTTT. Its translation is CSAREVGFGNEKLFF.

The chain uses TRBV20-1 and TRBJ2-3; 9 bases fit TRBD2. CDR3 size: 16 residues. V dropped 6 bases and J dropped 0; count of bases not matched to a gene: 10. Germline V CDR1 and CDR2: DFQATT, SNEGSKA (reference sequence). This CDR3 reads CSAAGGREGSTDTQYF. The CDR3 nucleotides read TGCAGTGCCGCGGGGGGGCGGGAAGGGAGCACAGATACGCAGTATTTT.

There are a few counts of this clonotype. The V and J genes are TRBV10-1 and TRBJ1-5, with D possibly being TRBD1 (5 bases). Germline V lookup: CDR1 WNHNN, CDR2 SYGVQD (reference sequence). The V gene lost 4 bases and the J gene lost 5 bases, with 9 bases spanning the gap. The CDR3 extends over 13 amino acids. CDR3 in DNA: TGCGCCAGCAGTGGACAGCTCGATCAGCCCCAGCATTTT. It translates to CASSGQLDQPQHF.